These 30 T cell receptor beta chains originate from one sample sequenced in a study of T cell responses to AZD1222 COVID-19 vaccine. The table came from immunoSEQ multiplex PCR; TCRdb's copy has only in-frame clones and leaves some out. The sample lists 55,000 to 80,000 clones, roughly nine tenths occurring once. This material consisted of peripheral blood, taken 28 days after the second AZD1222 dose. All receptors come from an adult who received the AZD1222 COVID-19 vaccine.

V is TRBV4-1 and J is TRBJ2-2; D unclear. The V end was cut by 4 bases, the J end by 4 bases, with 10 bases between. CDR3 size: 14 residues. The germline V gene encodes CDR1 MGHRA and CDR2 YSYEKL. CDR3 coding DNA: TGCGCCAGCAGCCCCATGCGGAGCACCGGGGAGCTGTTTTTT. Its translation is CASSPMRSTGELFF.

V usage is TRBV5-8 and J usage is TRBJ2-7, with 8 bases identical to TRBD1. The CDR3 is 14 residues long. With 4 bases clipped from V and 6 bases from J, the junction kept 9 bases outside the gene matches. Germline V gene sequence: CDR1 SGHTS, CDR2 YDEGEE. The CDR3 nucleotides are TGTGCCAGCAGCCTGGGGCAGGGGGCTAGCGAGCAGTACTTC. As protein: CASSLGQGASEQYF.

This sequence joins TRBV9 and TRBJ1-2; weak D call: TRBD1 (5 bases). The CDR3 contains 13 residues. CDR1 is SGDLS and CDR2 is YYNGEE in the germline V gene. V was cut by 3 bases and J by 6 bases, with 12 bases left in between. CDR3 in amino acids: CASSAQGGDGYTF. CDR3 nucleotides: TGTGCCAGCAGCGCGCAGGGTGGGGATGGCTACACCTTC.

The chain joins TRBV9 to TRBJ1-6; TRBD1 might be the D (6 bases). Looked up from germline, CDR1 is SGDLS and CDR2 is YYNGEE. This CDR3 region has 17 residues. The V end lost 8 bases, the J end lost 9 bases, and 27 bases lay between the germline ends. As DNA, the CDR3 is TGTGCCAGTTCCGAGACCGCCCGGGGGGCGTTAAGTTCACCCCTCCACTTT. Protein product: CASSETARGALSSPLHF.

This chain connects TRBV9 to TRBJ2-2; D is perhaps TRBD1 (6 bases). Between the trimmed V and J ends, which lost 3 bases and 3 bases, there was a span of 12 bases. The germline V gene encodes CDR1 SGDLS and CDR2 YYNGEE. The CDR3 totals 15 residues. This CDR3 is CASSAPTGYTGELFF. The CDR3 DNA follows: TGTGCCAGCAGCGCTCCCACAGGGTACACCGGGGAGCTGTTTTTT. Full variable domain (outside the CDR3, taken from reference TRBV9 and TRBJ2-2): DSGVTQTPKHLITATGQRVTLRCSPRSGDLSVYWYQQSLDQGLQFLIQYYNGEERAKGNILERFSAQQFPDLHSELNLSSLELGDSALYFCASSAPTGYTGELFFGEGSRLTVL.

The gene calls are TRBV7-9 and TRBJ1-3; D unclear. The V gene lost 7 bases and the J gene lost 4 bases, with 8 bases spanning the gap. The CDR3 totals 12 residues. Germline V gene sequence: CDR1 SEHNR, CDR2 FQNEAQ (reference sequence). Here the CDR3 reads CASTREGNTIYF. CDR3 DNA: TGTGCCAGCACCCGGGAGGGAAACACCATATATTTT. Variable domain in full (rest from reference TRBV7-9 and TRBJ1-3): DTGVSQNPRHKITKRGQNVTFRCDPISEHNRLYWYRQTLGQGPEFLTYFQNEAQLEKSRLLSDRFSAERPKGSFSTLEIQRTEQGDSAMYLCASTREGNTIYFGEGSWLTVV.

The chain combines TRBV7-2 with TRBJ2-7; 13 bases line up with TRBD2. V gave up 4 bases and J gave up 3 bases; unmatched junction bases: 3. The CDR3 contains 15 residues. Germline-derived CDR1 and CDR2 are SGHTA and FQGNSA. This chain's CDR3 is CASSSGLAGHYEQYF. As DNA, the CDR3 is TGTGCCAGCAGCTCGGGACTAGCGGGACACTACGAGCAGTACTTC.

The chain combines TRBV7-9 with TRBJ1-6; 7 bases are shared with TRBD1. Losses at the gene ends were 7 bases for V and 8 bases for J; bases not matched to a gene: 11. The CDR3 has 15 residues. Germline CDR1 is SEHNR and CDR2 is FQNEAQ (reference sequence). The CDR3 loop is CASTRTGAGYSPLHF. The CDR3 DNA sequence: TGTGCCAGCACTCGAACAGGGGCGGGATATTCACCCCTCCACTTT.

The chain links TRBV19 to TRBJ1-2, with 11 positions matching TRBD1. Germline V gene sequence: CDR1 LNHDA, CDR2 SQIVND (reference sequence). CDR3 size: 15 residues. Trimming at V came to 6 bases and at J to 7 bases, leaving 10 bases not matched to a gene. CDR3 region: CASRTKDRGPLGYTF. In DNA, the CDR3 is TGTGCCAGTAGAACCAAGGACAGGGGGCCACTTGGCTACACCTTC.

The V call is TRBV6-5, the J call TRBJ2-7; D is uncertain. With 5 bases removed from V and 7 bases from J, the gap between germline ends came to 18 bases. Germline V CDR1 and CDR2: MNHEY, SVGAGI. The CDR3 loop spans 14 amino acids. The CDR3 region has the DNA TGTGCCAGCAGTCCCTCGACGGCGTTAAAGGAGCAGTACTTC. This codes for CASSPSTALKEQYF.

In this sample, this clone turned up once. CDR3 sequence (DNA): TGTGCCACCAGCCGCTCATCTCAGAGCACCATATATTTT. As protein: CATSRSSQSTIYF. The chain joins TRBV15 to TRBJ1-3; D uncertain. The CDR3 is 13 amino acids. The V and J ends lost 5 bases and 9 bases respectively, with 14 bases between them. Germline V CDR1 and CDR2: LNHNV, YYDKDF (reference sequence).

This sequence joins TRBV10-3 and TRBJ2-7; D is unclear. Per germline, CDR1 ENHRY and CDR2 SYGVKD. The CDR3 is 13 amino acids. The V end lost 8 bases, the J end lost 5 bases, and 16 bases lay between the germline ends. The CDR3 nucleotides read TGTGCCATCGCCCCCCGAAGCAGCGACGAGCAGTACTTC. As protein: CAIAPRSSDEQYF.

This sequence joins TRBV6-5 and TRBJ2-1; D gene uncertain. V was trimmed by 6 bases and J by 4 bases, leaving 7 bases between them. CDR3 size: 12 residues. Germline V gene data show CDR1 as MNHEY and CDR2 as SVGAGI. CDR3 bases: TGTGCCAGCAGCAAGAGGTACAATGAGCAGTTCTTC. Its translation is CASSKRYNEQFF.

The V call is TRBV29-1, the J call TRBJ1-2, with D possibly TRBD1 on 6 matching bases. CDR1 SQVTM and CDR2 ANQGSEA come from the germline V gene. The CDR3 totals 11 residues. The V and J ends lost 6 bases and 2 bases respectively, with 7 bases between them. CDR3 residues: CSVTGNYGYTF. CDR3 sequence (DNA): TGCAGCGTCACAGGGAACTATGGCTACACCTTC. The variable domain in full, completed from reference TRBV29-1 and TRBJ1-2, reads SAVISQKPSRDICQRGTSLTIQCQVDSQVTMMFWYRQQPGQSLTLIATANQGSEATYESGFVIDKFPISRPNLTFSTLTVSNMSPEDSSIYLCSVTGNYGYTFGSGTRLTVV.

This clone appeared a few times. The chain uses TRBV7-2 and TRBJ1-2; the match to TRBD1 covers 9 bases. Germline trimming cut 6 bases from V and 5 bases from J; bases unmatched to any gene: 10. This CDR3 is 15 amino acids long. Germline lookup yields CDR1 SGHTA and CDR2 FQGNSA. The CDR3 reads CASSPAPGQGYGYTF. The DNA for the CDR3 is TGTGCCAGCAGTCCGGCACCGGGACAGGGATATGGCTACACCTTC.

This clone was detected only once. CDR3 nucleotides: TGTGCCAGTAGTACCTGGGGGACACCCCAGGCCCCTTACAATGAGCAGTTCTTC. Translating gives CASSTWGTPQAPYNEQFF. The chain uses TRBV19 and TRBJ2-1, with D tentatively TRBD1 (6 bases). Trimming stripped 4 bases from V and 4 bases from J, with 23 bases between. Germline CDR1 is LNHDA and CDR2 is SQIVND (reference sequence). There are 18 residues in the CDR3.

This clone has a count of ten or more. V usage is TRBV24-1 and J usage is TRBJ1-2; no clear D. V was cut by 1 base and J by 2 bases, with 7 bases left in between. The length of the CDR3 is 14 residues. CDR1 KGHDR and CDR2 SFDVKD come from the germline V gene. The DNA of the CDR3 is TGTGCCACCAGTGATTTTGTTTTCAACTATGGCTACACCTTC. As protein: CATSDFVFNYGYTF.

V gene TRBV3-1 (or the pseudogene TRBV3-2) combines with J gene TRBJ1-1; D not resolved. CDR1 and CDR2 from the germline V gene are LGHDT and YNNKEL (reference sequence). V was pared by 1 base and J by 7 bases, with 7 bases between. This CDR3 is built from 12 residues. The CDR3 bases are TGTGCCAGCAGCCAAGTTGGGATTGAAGCTTTCTTT. Its translation: CASSQVGIEAFF.

This clone appeared a few times. V usage is TRBV29-1 and J usage is TRBJ2-2; D possibly corresponds to TRBD2 (6 bases). This CDR3 spans 13 amino acids. Germline values: CDR1 SQVTM, CDR2 ANQGSEA. Trimming cost V 4 bases and J 6 bases, with 12 bases left between them. CDR3 region: CSVVEGGSGELFF. Here the CDR3 DNA reads TGCAGCGTTGTGGAGGGAGGATCCGGGGAGCTGTTTTTT.

The V call is TRBV9, the J call TRBJ2-5; 9 bases match TRBD2. The CDR3 covers 16 residues. CDR1 is SGDLS, CDR2 YYNGEE, per germline. The ends lost 0 bases at V and 5 bases at J; junction bases unmatched: 8. The CDR3 spells CASSVGGTSFGETQYF. CDR3 coding DNA: TGTGCCAGCAGCGTAGGTGGGACTAGCTTTGGGGAGACCCAGTACTTC.

The rearrangement links TRBV28 to TRBJ1-1, with no clear D. This CDR3 contains 11 residues. Per germline, CDR1 MDHEN and CDR2 SYDVKM. V dropped 2 bases and J dropped 10 bases, with 8 bases sitting between them. CDR3 residues: CASSLKSRAFF. DNA for the CDR3: TGTGCCAGCAGTTTAAAGTCCAGAGCTTTCTTT.

V usage is TRBV5-1 and J usage is TRBJ2-7, with 8 bases lining up with TRBD1. CDR1 is SGHRS and CDR2 is YFSETQ in the germline V gene. This CDR3 comprises 14 residues. Trimming cost V 4 bases and J 4 bases; bases outside gene matches: 7. CDR3 sequence: CASSGGTGWYEQYF. CDR3 bases: TGCGCCAGCAGCGGAGGGACAGGATGGTACGAGCAGTACTTC.

The chain recombines TRBV27 with TRBJ2-1, with D tentatively TRBD1 (5 bases). The CDR3 covers 12 residues. Germline CDR1 and CDR2: MNHEY and SMNVEV (reference sequence). Trimming took off 5 bases at V and 9 bases at J, with 11 bases between the two ends. CDR3 nucleotide sequence: TGTGCCAGCAGTCACAGGCGCGGTGAGCAGTTCTTC. Translation gives CASSHRRGEQFF.

This rearrangement joins TRBV7-9 to TRBJ2-1; D call uncertain. From germline, CDR1 is SEHNR and CDR2 FQNEAQ (reference sequence). V was clipped by 1 base and J by 5 bases, with 9 bases between them. The CDR3 is 14 residues long. The chain's CDR3 is CASSLVLRNNEQFF. CDR3 nucleotides: TGTGCCAGCAGCTTAGTATTAAGGAACAATGAGCAGTTCTTC.

The rearrangement joins TRBV11-3 to TRBJ2-1; D possibly corresponds to TRBD2 (5 bases). Trimming took 5 bases from V and 4 from J, leaving 18 bases between them. This CDR3 contains 16 residues. Per germline, CDR1 SGHNT and CDR2 YENEEA. The CDR3, as DNA: TGTGCCAGCAGCCGGGATGGAGAGGGTCGATACAATGAGCAGTTCTTC. It yields the protein CASSRDGEGRYNEQFF. Variable domain in full (rest from reference TRBV11-3 and TRBJ2-1): EAGVVQSPRYKIIEKKQPVAFWCNPISGHNTLYWYLQNLGQGPELLIRYENEEAVDDSQLPKDRFSAERLKGVDSTLKIQPAELGDSAVYLCASSRDGEGRYNEQFFGPGTRLTVL.

This clone has a single count. The chain joins TRBV18 to TRBJ1-5; D is unclear. The V gene lost 3 bases and the J gene lost 0 bases, with 12 bases spanning the gap. Germline CDR1 is KGHSH and CDR2 is LQKENI. This CDR3 spans 16 amino acids. The CDR3 region is CASSPPGGSSNQPQHF. The DNA of the CDR3 is TGTGCCAGCTCACCCCCGGGTGGATCTAGCAATCAGCCCCAGCATTTT.

The chain is built from TRBV3-1 (or the pseudogene TRBV3-2) and TRBJ2-2; no definite D call. This CDR3 comprises 13 residues. V was cut by 3 bases and J by 7 bases, with 9 bases left in between. In germline, CDR1 is LGHDT, CDR2 YNNKEL (reference sequence). CDR3 in amino acids: CASSQNLNGELFF. CDR3 coding DNA: TGTGCCAGCAGCCAGAACCTTAACGGGGAGCTGTTTTTT.

The rearrangement links TRBV27 to TRBJ2-3, with D perhaps matching TRBD2 (5 bases). CDR1 and CDR2 (germline): MNHEY, SMNVEV (reference sequence). The length of the CDR3 is 14 residues. The ends were cut back, 8 bases at V and 5 bases at J, with 17 bases in the middle. CDR3 sequence: CASRKGGRRDTQYF. The CDR3 DNA reads TGTGCCAGCCGCAAGGGCGGGCGGAGAGATACGCAGTATTTT.

The gene calls are TRBV7-9 and TRBJ2-5; no clear D. V lost 6 bases and J lost 4, with 9 bases in between. The CDR3 runs 12 residues. Germline CDR1 and CDR2: SEHNR and FQNEAQ (reference sequence). The CDR3 region has the DNA TGTGCCAGCAGTCCAACTGGAGAGACCCAGTACTTC. Protein product: CASSPTGETQYF.

The chain joins TRBV4-3 to TRBJ1-1; TRBD1 is a possible D gene (6 bases). Trimming removed 1 base from V and 3 bases from J, with 18 bases in between. Germline CDR1 is LGHNA and CDR2 is YSLEER. CDR3 length: 17 amino acids. CDR3 coding DNA: TGCGCCAGCAGCCAAGCAACAGGGAATTCAGGGTACACTGAAGCTTTCTTT. Encoded protein: CASSQATGNSGYTEAFF.